One and the same sample provided the 19 T cell receptor beta chains below, sequenced in a study of cytomegalovirus exposure and HLA in healthy donors. The primer mix had 60 Vbeta and 13 Jbeta primers. Here immunoSEQ multiplex PCR was the method, and the copy in TCRdb shows in-frame clones only, minus some. The repertoire has 150,000 or so clones, around 84% of them found once; the top ten carry about 6%. Sequenced: PBMCs. The receptors stem from a middle-aged man in good health and CMV-seropositive.

This clone is a singleton in its sample. V is TRBV6-1 and J is TRBJ2-5, with 7 bases aligning to TRBD2. The V segment lost 8 bases and the J segment 0 bases; nucleotides outside the gene matches: 6. Germline CDR1 is MNHNS and CDR2 is SASEGT. The CDR3 spans 14 residues. The CDR3 loop is CASQAGTYQETQYF. In DNA form, the CDR3 reads TGTGCCAGCCAAGCGGGGACGTACCAAGAGACCCAGTACTTC.

This sequence joins TRBV30 and TRBJ1-2, with 9 bases matching TRBD1. Germline values: CDR1 GTSNPN, CDR2 SVGIG (reference sequence). The CDR3 extends over 13 amino acids. Losses at the gene ends were 2 bases for V and 8 bases for J; bases not matched to a gene: 6. The CDR3: CAWSPGTGNGYTF. The CDR3 DNA reads as TGTGCCTGGAGTCCCGGGACAGGGAACGGCTACACCTTC.

The CDR3 bases are TGCGCCAGCAGCCTGTTCTTGAGGGAAAACATTCAGTACTTC. Protein sequence: CASSLFLRENIQYF. The chain couples TRBV10-1 to TRBJ2-4; D may be TRBD2 (5 bases). CDR1 is WNHNN and CDR2 is SYGVQD in the germline V gene (reference sequence). The germline V and J ends were trimmed by 6 bases and 5 bases, with 14 bases remaining between them. The CDR3 runs to 14 residues.

The V gene is TRBV5-8, the J gene TRBJ2-7; 14 bases are a match to TRBD2. Germline V gives CDR1 SGHTS, CDR2 YDEGEE. V lost 4 bases and J lost 5; bases outside the gene matches: 11. The CDR3 runs to 17 residues. CDR3 sequence (DNA): TGTGCCAGCAGCCCGCCGTGGACTAGCGGGAGGTCCCACGAGCAGTACGTC. This gives the protein CASSPPWTSGRSHEQYV.

The V and J genes are TRBV6-1 and TRBJ2-1, with TRBD2 matching over 12 bases. V lost 4 bases and J lost 8; bases outside the gene matches: 6. Per germline, CDR1 MNHNS and CDR2 SASEGT. The CDR3 contains 15 residues. The CDR3 region has the DNA TGTGCCAGCAGTGCACTAGCGGGGGGACCTGATGAGCAGTTCTTC. Translating it yields CASSALAGGPDEQFF.

This sequence joins TRBV5-1 and TRBJ2-1; TRBD2 aligns across 11 bases. The CDR3 is 16 amino acids. V was pared by 4 bases and J by 3 bases, with 6 bases of the junction left unmatched. CDR1 is SGHRS, CDR2 YFSETQ, per germline. The CDR3 region has the DNA TGCGCCAGCAGCGAGGGACTAGCGGTAGGCTACAATGAGCAGTTCTTC. It translates to CASSEGLAVGYNEQFF.

The rearrangement joins TRBV9 to TRBJ2-1, with 8 bases lining up with TRBD2. The CDR3 sequence is 18 residues long. The J segment lost 0 bases and the V segment lost 7 bases, leaving 15 bases of the junction unmatched. CDR1 and CDR2 from the germline V gene are SGDLS and YYNGEE. Here the CDR3 reads CASGPGGLAGFSYNEQFF. The CDR3 nucleotides are TGTGCCAGCGGTCCGGGGGGGCTAGCGGGCTTCTCCTACAATGAGCAGTTCTTC.

V and J are TRBV4-2 and TRBJ2-6; D is possibly TRBD2 (6 bases). V lost 3 bases, J lost 0 bases, and 15 bases lay in between. CDR3 length equals 18 residues. Germline V lookup: CDR1 LGHNA, CDR2 YNFKEQ. The CDR3 here is CASSQAAAGSSGANVLTF. CDR3 coding DNA: TGTGCCAGCAGCCAGGCCGCGGCGGGGAGCTCTGGGGCCAACGTCCTGACTTTC.

This chain links TRBV6-6 with TRBJ2-1; 8 bases map to TRBD2. From germline, CDR1 is MNHNY and CDR2 SVGAGI (reference sequence). J lost 8 bases, V lost 7 bases, and 13 bases had no gene match. This CDR3 region has 15 residues. The CDR3 is CASTPGERGSDEQFF. As DNA, the CDR3 is TGTGCCAGCACCCCCGGGGAGCGGGGGTCCGATGAGCAGTTCTTC.

This clone was counted only a few times. The chain joins TRBV5-4 to TRBJ1-1; TRBD1 matches at 12 bases. The CDR3 loop spans 15 amino acids. Trimming at V came to 1 base and at J to 8 bases, leaving 6 bases not matched to a gene. Germline values: CDR1 SGHNT, CDR2 YYREEE (reference sequence). CDR3 coding DNA: TGTGCCAGCAGCTTGCTGGGACAGGGGGCATCAGAAGCTTTCTTT. The encoded protein is CASSLLGQGASEAFF.

The genes are TRBV14 and TRBJ1-1; 7 bases are shared with TRBD1. Germline V CDR1 and CDR2: SGHDN, FVKESK. V shed 6 bases, J shed 0 bases, and the junction held 1 base outside the gene matches. The CDR3 covers 13 residues. CDR3 in amino acids: CASRGQLNTEAFF. CDR3 coding DNA: TGTGCCAGCAGGGGACAGCTGAACACTGAAGCTTTCTTT.

This chain links TRBV11-2 with TRBJ2-1; 7 nucleotides align to TRBD2. This CDR3 region has 15 residues. Germline assignment: CDR1 SGHAT and CDR2 FQNNGV. After removal of 3 bases from V and 6 bases from J, the junction contained 8 bases not matched to a gene. CDR3 in amino acids: CASSFLGGRGNEQFF. In DNA form, the CDR3 reads TGTGCCAGCAGCTTCTTAGGCGGGAGAGGCAATGAGCAGTTCTTC. Supplemented by reference TRBV11-2 and TRBJ2-1, the full variable domain reads EAGVAQSPRYKIIEKRQSVAFWCNPISGHATLYWYQQILGQGPKLLIQFQNNGVVDDSQLPKDRFSAERLKGVDSTLKIQPAKLEDSAVYLCASSFLGGRGNEQFFGPGTRLTVL.

The genes are TRBV15 and TRBJ2-7; possible D gene TRBD1, 5 bases. Trimming took 0 bases from V and 0 from J, leaving 9 bases between them. The CDR3 length is 15 residues. CDR1 is LNHNV, CDR2 YYDKDF, per germline (reference sequence). CDR3 loop: CATSRDPTDSYEQYF. The DNA for the CDR3 is TGTGCCACCAGCAGAGATCCGACAGACTCCTACGAGCAGTACTTC.

This chain links TRBV4-2 with TRBJ2-3; possibly TRBD2 for D (5 bases). V shed 1 base and J shed 2 bases, with 13 bases lying between them. CDR3 length: 16 amino acids. Germline lookup yields CDR1 LGHNA and CDR2 YNFKEQ. CDR3 sequence: CASSQGSGTPTDTQYF. The CDR3 coding sequence is TGTGCCAGCAGCCAAGGAAGCGGTACCCCCACAGATACGCAGTATTTT.

The rearrangement uses TRBV4-2 and TRBJ2-3, with 14 positions matching TRBD2. There are 19 residues in the CDR3. Germline V gives CDR1 LGHNA, CDR2 YNFKEQ. V lost 0 bases, J lost 3 bases, and 8 bases stayed unmatched. The chain's CDR3 is CASSQESTSGGAGTDTQYF. The CDR3 nucleotides read TGTGCCAGCAGCCAAGAATCGACTAGCGGGGGGGCAGGAACAGATACGCAGTATTTT.

This clone was seen a handful of times. The chain combines TRBV2 with TRBJ2-7, with D possibly being TRBD2 (6 bases). Trimming cost V 11 bases and J 2 bases, with 13 bases left between them. The V gene's germline CDR1 is SNHLY and CDR2 FYNNEI. CDR3 size: 12 residues. In nucleotides, the CDR3 is TGTGCCGGCGGGGACGGACCCTACGAGCAGTACTTC. Residues: CAGGDGPYEQYF.

The chain uses TRBV4-1 and TRBJ2-1; TRBD1 is a possible D gene (7 bases). The CDR3 length is 15 residues. Germline V gives CDR1 MGHRA, CDR2 YSYEKL. Trimming removed 8 bases at V and 8 bases at J, with 22 bases between. CDR3 DNA sequence: TGCGCCAGCGGCATCACAGGGCAGGGGGAGGATGAGCAGTTCTTC. It yields the protein CASGITGQGEDEQFF.

This rearrangement joins TRBV6-1 to TRBJ1-5; D unresolved. V lost 3 bases and J 4 bases, leaving 13 bases between the germline ends. The V gene's germline CDR1 is MNHNS and CDR2 SASEGT. This CDR3 has 15 residues. CDR3 sequence (DNA): TGTGCCAGCAGTGACCGGGAGGGAAAGAATCAGCCCCAGCATTTT. Translation: CASSDREGKNQPQHF.

The rearrangement links TRBV4-1 to TRBJ1-1; D is uncertain. The CDR3 covers 13 residues. The germline V gene has CDR1 MGHRA and CDR2 YSYEKL. Trimming cost V 6 bases and J 5 bases, with 13 bases left between them. The CDR3 nucleotides are TGCGCCAGCAGTGCGGGCCCCGGGACTGAAGCTTTCTTT. It yields the protein CASSAGPGTEAFF.